Here is one T cell receptor beta chain with its context. Method: immunoSEQ multiplex PCR; TCRdb's copy keeps in-frame clones and lacks some. Among about 25,000 clones listed, approximately 85% were seen once. The source of the sample is a study of T cells in narcolepsy. V lost 5 bases to trimming and J lost 2 bases, with 10 bases between them. Germline V CDR1 and CDR2: LNHDA, SQIVND (reference sequence). This CDR3 has 14 amino acids. The receptor was derived from a human donor with narcolepsy. The rearrangement uses TRBV19 and TRBJ2-1; D is uncertain. Sequenced: CD45RA- memory CD4+ T cells from PBMCs. The CDR3 sequence is CASSLGLTYNEQFF. In DNA form, the CDR3 reads TGTGCCAGTAGTCTGGGCCTAACCTACAATGAGCAGTTCTTC.